These 9 T cell receptor beta chains were all obtained from the same sample, sequenced in a study of T cell changes during pregnancy in multiple sclerosis. The table came from immunoSEQ multiplex PCR; TCRdb's copy has only in-frame clones and leaves some out. The sample holds approximately 57,000 clones, 90% to 95% seen once. The specimen was CD4+ T cells from peripheral blood mononuclear cells, collected in the second trimester of pregnancy. The origin of the receptors is a female donor with multiple sclerosis, enrolled in a pregnancy study.

The rearrangement uses TRBV11-2 and TRBJ1-1; D is unclear. The CDR3 spans 12 residues. The ends were cut back, 2 bases at V and 2 bases at J, with 3 bases in the middle. Germline assignment: CDR1 SGHAT and CDR2 FQNNGV. The CDR3: CASSLLNTEAFF. The CDR3 DNA reads TGTGCCAGCAGCTTACTTAACACTGAAGCTTTCTTT.

The count of this clone is one. The chain links TRBV30 to TRBJ1-1, with D unclear. CDR3 length equals 14 residues. CDR1 is GTSNPN, CDR2 SVGIG, per germline (reference sequence). V was shortened by 2 bases and J by 4 bases, with 14 bases between the two germline ends. The CDR3 coding sequence is TGTGCCTGGAGTCCACTCGGAGGGATCACTGAAGCTTTCTTT. This gives the protein CAWSPLGGITEAFF.

This rearrangement joins TRBV30 to TRBJ2-5; TRBD2 aligns across 14 bases. V lost 2 bases to trimming and J lost 1 base; unmatched junction nucleotides: 9. The CDR3 has 18 residues. Germline CDR1 reads GTSNPN; CDR2 reads SVGIG (reference sequence). CDR3 DNA sequence: TGTGCCTGGAGTTTCGGACTAGCGGGGGGCCTATCCCAAGAGACCCAGTACTTC. Amino acids: CAWSFGLAGGLSQETQYF.

As for this clone: Other DNA sequences within the sample encode an identical CDR3. V gene TRBV18 combines with J gene TRBJ1-5, with D unclear. Germline V gives CDR1 KGHSH, CDR2 LQKENI. CDR3 length: 15 amino acids. V gave up 6 bases and J gave up 0 bases, with 12 bases separating them. This CDR3 is CASSEGSVSNQPQHF. The CDR3 DNA reads as TGTGCCAGCTCGGAGGGTTCGGTTAGCAATCAGCCCCAGCATTTT.

The chain has TRBV5-6 and TRBJ2-3, with TRBD2 matching 8 bases. With V trimmed by 3 bases and J by 2 bases, 17 bases remained unmatched. This CDR3 region has 19 residues. Germline CDR1 is SGHDT and CDR2 is YYEEEE. The CDR3 region is CASSSVWKGGGRTTDTQYF. CDR3 bases: TGTGCCAGCAGCTCGGTATGGAAGGGTGGCGGGAGGACCACAGATACGCAGTATTTT.

Concerning this clone: Other DNA sequences from this sample encode an identical CDR3 as well. The chain combines TRBV28 with TRBJ1-5; D unresolved. The CDR3 length is 12 residues. Trimming shortened V by 4 bases and J by 7 bases, and 8 bases separated the two germline ends. The germline CDR1 and CDR2 sequences are MDHEN and SYDVKM. The CDR3 region is CASSSPGQPQHF. In nucleotides, the CDR3 is TGTGCCAGCAGTTCCCCGGGGCAGCCCCAGCATTTT.

The chain employs TRBV15 and TRBJ2-7; D possibly corresponds to TRBD2 (6 bases). Trimming took off 0 bases at V and 4 bases at J, with 19 bases between the two ends. Germline V gives CDR1 LNHNV, CDR2 YYDKDF (reference sequence). The CDR3 sequence is 17 residues long. In DNA, the CDR3 is TGTGCCACCAGCAGAGATCGAGTAGTAACTAGCAGTTACGAGCAGTACTTC. Translation: CATSRDRVVTSSYEQYF. The complete variable domain, with remaining parts taken from reference TRBV15 and TRBJ2-7, reads DAMVIQNPRYQVTQFGKPVTLSCSQTLNHNVMYWYQQKSSQAPKLLFHYYDKDFNNEADTPDNFQSRRPNTSFCFLDIRSPGLGDTAMYLCATSRDRVVTSSYEQYFGPGTRLTVT.

The chain is built from TRBV9 and TRBJ1-2; D is unclear. Per germline, CDR1 SGDLS and CDR2 YYNGEE. The CDR3 extends over 12 amino acids. With 4 bases removed from V and 5 bases from J, the gap between germline ends came to 9 bases. The CDR3 DNA reads as TGTGCCAGCAGCCCAGGACTTTATGGCTACACCTTC. Translated, it gives CASSPGLYGYTF.

The chain recombines TRBV10-1 with TRBJ2-2, with D possibly TRBD2 on 5 matching bases. This CDR3 has 16 residues. Trimming shortened V by 6 bases and J by 0 bases, and 14 bases separated the two germline ends. CDR1 is WNHNN, CDR2 SYGVQD, per germline (reference sequence). The CDR3 DNA follows: TGCGCCAGCAGCCCAAGTACTAGTGCGAACACCGGGGAGCTGTTTTTT. Translated: CASSPSTSANTGELFF.